Below, 13 T cell receptor beta chains from the same sample are listed, as sequenced in a study of spatial heterogeneity in lung cancer. The time point denotes: sample taken at primary tumor resection. TCRdb called the 5' RACE reads again in MiXCR, with one record for every CDR3 protein. The data show around 87,000 distinct CDR3 sequences, about an eighth seen once. The specimen comprised PBMCs, sampled at surgery. The receptors were gathered from a male donor with early-stage non-small cell lung cancer.

In this sample, this clonotype turned up a few times. V gene TRBV10-3 combines with J gene TRBJ2-7; D may be TRBD2 (5 bases). Germline assignment: CDR1 ENHRY and CDR2 SYGVKD. V gave up 6 bases and J gave up 0 bases, with 12 bases separating them. This CDR3 is built from 14 residues. The CDR3 DNA reads as TGTGCCATCAGAGCGGACGGGATCTCCTACGAGCAGTACTTC. This sequence encodes CAIRADGISYEQYF.

This clonotype turned up a few times. The chain joins TRBV5-1 to TRBJ2-2; TRBD2 matches at 14 bases. V lost 4 bases and J lost 2; bases outside the gene matches: 7. This CDR3 region has 18 residues. Germline CDR1 is SGHRS and CDR2 is YFSETQ. The chain's CDR3 is CASSLRTSGGRNTGELFF. In DNA, the CDR3 is TGCGCCAGCAGCCTCAGGACTAGCGGGGGGCGTAACACCGGGGAGCTGTTTTTT.

V is TRBV24-1 and J is TRBJ2-1; 12 bases line up with TRBD2. V shed 1 base and J 0 bases; nucleotides not matched to a gene: 6. Germline CDR1 KGHDR, CDR2 SFDVKD. The CDR3 spans 19 residues. CDR3 amino acids: CATSDFATSGGSSYNEQFF. CDR3 sequence (DNA): TGTGCCACCAGTGATTTCGCGACTAGCGGGGGTTCCTCCTACAATGAGCAGTTCTTC.

V and J are TRBV18 and TRBJ1-1; the D is unclear. The CDR3 sequence is 13 residues long. Germline CDR1 reads KGHSH; CDR2 reads LQKENI. Trimming removed 2 bases from V and 7 bases from J, with 11 bases in between. The CDR3 DNA sequence: TGTGCCAGCTCACCAGGGTATCGGGGTGAAGCTTTCTTT. This translates into CASSPGYRGEAFF.

This clonotype was detected only a few times. The chain has TRBV10-3 and TRBJ2-3; D tentatively fits TRBD1 or TRBD2 (5 bases each). The germline V gene has CDR1 ENHRY and CDR2 SYGVKD. V lost 4 bases, J lost 1 base, and 12 bases lay in between. CDR3 length equals 15 residues. The CDR3 region has the DNA TGTGCCATCAGTGCGGGGACGGACCGCACAGATACGCAGTATTTT. Residues: CAISAGTDRTDTQYF.

This chain links TRBV3-1 with TRBJ1-1; D is perhaps TRBD1 (6 bases). Trimming took off 2 bases at V and 4 bases at J, with 8 bases between the two ends. The CDR3 sequence is 13 residues long. Germline CDR1 and CDR2: LGHDT and YNNKEL (reference sequence). The CDR3 spells CASSQPGATEAFF. CDR3 nucleotide sequence: TGTGCCAGCAGCCAACCAGGGGCCACTGAAGCTTTCTTT.

This clonotype appeared many times. V is TRBV5-1 and J is TRBJ1-2; perhaps TRBD1 as D (5 bases). The CDR3 sequence is 15 residues long. Per the germline V gene, CDR1 is SGHRS and CDR2 is YFSETQ. The V end was cut by 4 bases, the J end by 1 base, with 14 bases between. This chain's CDR3 is CASSVGTGVNYGYTF. The CDR3 DNA follows: TGCGCCAGCAGCGTCGGTACAGGAGTTAACTATGGCTACACCTTC. The whole variable domain, filled in from reference TRBV5-1 and TRBJ1-2, reads KAGVTQTPRYLIKTRGQQVTLSCSPISGHRSVSWYQQTPGQGLQFLFEYFSETQRNKGNFPGRFSGRQFSNSRSEMNVSTLELGDSALYLCASSVGTGVNYGYTFGSGTRLTVV.

The rearrangement joins TRBV28 to TRBJ2-3; 7 nucleotides align to TRBD2. The junction had 22 bases not matched to a gene; V was cut back by 3 bases and J by 4 bases. The CDR3 totals 20 residues. Germline loops: CDR1 MDHEN, CDR2 SYDVKM. The CDR3 spells CASSFWGRTGGTYLADTQYF. The CDR3 nucleotides are TGTGCCAGCAGTTTCTGGGGTAGGACGGGAGGTACCTATCTGGCAGATACGCAGTATTTT.

This clonotype was detected a few times. This chain uses TRBV5-1 with TRBJ2-7; 7 bases agree with TRBD1. V shed 4 bases, J shed 0 bases, and the junction held 10 bases outside the gene matches. The germline V gene encodes CDR1 SGHRS and CDR2 YFSETQ. The length of the CDR3 is 16 residues. CDR3 loop: CASSRRTGSTSYEQYF. The CDR3 coding sequence is TGCGCCAGCAGCAGACGGACAGGCTCGACCTCCTACGAGCAGTACTTC.

The chain employs TRBV27 and TRBJ2-7, with D unclear. Trimming took 3 bases from V and 5 from J, leaving 8 bases between them. The germline gives CDR1 MNHEY, CDR2 SMNVEV (reference sequence). The CDR3 length is 12 residues. CDR3 sequence reads: CASSFLGNEQYF. The CDR3 DNA reads TGTGCCAGCAGTTTCCTAGGCAACGAGCAGTACTTC.

This clonotype came up a few times. The chain links TRBV13 to TRBJ2-7; tentative D call: TRBD1 (6 bases). The CDR3 is made up of 16 amino acids. V was clipped by 0 bases and J by 2 bases, with 14 bases between them. Germline values: CDR1 PRHDT, CDR2 FYEKMQ (reference sequence). Here the CDR3 reads CASSLGGLGATYEQYF. DNA of the CDR3: TGTGCCAGCAGCTTAGGCGGCCTGGGGGCAACCTACGAGCAGTACTTC.

This clonotype turned up a few times. The chain combines TRBV20-1 with TRBJ2-7; the match to TRBD2 covers 10 bases. Germline CDR1 is DFQATT and CDR2 is SNEGSKA (reference sequence). Trimming cost V 3 bases and J 4 bases; bases outside gene matches: 6. The CDR3 is 14 amino acids. The CDR3 sequence: CSARKAAGGYEQYF. The CDR3 DNA follows: TGCAGTGCTAGGAAAGCAGCGGGGGGGTACGAGCAGTACTTC.

In the case of this clonotype: Compared with germline, one end of the junction differs, possibly owing to a read error. The genes are TRBV6-2 or TRBV6-3 and TRBJ2-5, with D perhaps matching TRBD2 (5 bases). Per the germline V gene, CDR1 is MNHEY and CDR2 is SVGEGT. This CDR3 spans 13 amino acids. The CDR3 loop reads CASSKTNRRALLF. The CDR3 coding sequence is TGTGCCAGCAGTAAGACTAACCGGCGGGCTTTACTTTTC.